Each of the 18 T cell receptor beta chains below was sequenced from the same sample in a study of cytotoxic CD8 clonotypes in ibrutinib-treated CLL. Libraries were prepared by immunoSEQ multiplex PCR; TCRdb keeps only in-frame clonotypes and omits some of them. The data show some 130,000 clones, approximately 85% seen once. Sequencing used PBMCs, obtained after 24 months of ibrutinib treatment. The receptors originated from a human donor with chronic lymphocytic leukemia.

The chain is built from TRBV2 and TRBJ2-3; possibly TRBD2 for D (5 bases). Trimming stripped 4 bases from V and 7 bases from J, with 15 bases between. Germline CDR1 and CDR2: SNHLY and FYNNEI. The CDR3 is 14 amino acids. The CDR3 bases are TGTGCCAGCAGTGGGACTGCCGACCGCCATACGCAGTATTTT. Its translation is CASSGTADRHTQYF.

The chain recombines TRBV29-1 with TRBJ2-3; D uncertain. V lost 6 bases and J lost 0, with 1 base in between. The CDR3 totals 10 residues. CDR1 SQVTM and CDR2 ANQGSEA come from the germline V gene. CDR3 coding DNA: TGCAGCGTAAGCACAGATACGCAGTATTTT. Amino acid sequence: CSVSTDTQYF.

The rearrangement uses TRBV2 and TRBJ2-7; TRBD1 or TRBD2 may be the D gene (5 bases each). Deletions cut 8 bases from V and 0 bases from J, with 8 bases between. The germline V gene encodes CDR1 SNHLY and CDR2 FYNNEI. This CDR3 is built from 12 residues. DNA for the CDR3: TGTGCCAGCTACGGGACCTCCTACGAGCAGTACTTC. This sequence encodes CASYGTSYEQYF. Combining the CDR3 with reference TRBV2 and TRBJ2-7 gives the whole variable domain EPEVTQTPSHQVTQMGQEVILRCVPISNHLYFYWYRQILGQKVEFLVSFYNNEISEKSEIFDDQFSVERPDGSNFTLKIRSTKLEDSAMYFCASYGTSYEQYFGPGTRLTVT.

As for this clone: The sample holds other DNA sequences that translate to the same CDR3. The J gene is TRBJ2-7, the V gene TRBV30; no definite D call. CDR1 and CDR2 (germline): GTSNPN, SVGIG (reference sequence). This CDR3 is built from 12 residues. Trimming took off 2 bases at V and 2 bases at J, with 7 bases between the two ends. The CDR3 region has the DNA TGTGCCTGGAGTCCAGGAACCTACGAGCAGTACTTC. This translates into CAWSPGTYEQYF.

The CDR3 DNA reads as TGTGCCAGCAGACGACAGGGGGCTAGCAATCAGCCCCAGCATTTT. This gives the protein CASRRQGASNQPQHF. This sequence joins TRBV28 and TRBJ1-5, with TRBD1 identical over 10 bases. CDR3 length: 15 residues. The V and J ends lost 6 bases and 0 bases, in that order; junction bases with no gene match: 2. The germline CDR1 and CDR2 sequences are MDHEN and SYDVKM.

The chain couples TRBV27 to TRBJ2-1, with TRBD1 identical over 11 bases. The germline V gene encodes CDR1 MNHEY and CDR2 SMNVEV (reference sequence). The CDR3 is 16 amino acids. The V segment lost 7 bases and the J segment 8 bases; nucleotides outside the gene matches: 13. The CDR3 region has the DNA TGTGCCAGCAAGGTACCTTCAGGACAGGGGGCGGATGAGCAGTTCTTC. Protein product: CASKVPSGQGADEQFF.

V and J are TRBV7-9 and TRBJ2-1; D gene uncertain. Germline V gives CDR1 SEHNR, CDR2 FQNEAQ (reference sequence). The CDR3 spans 13 residues. Trimming shortened V by 5 bases and J by 9 bases, and 14 bases separated the two germline ends. CDR3 residues: CASSSMGSTEQFF. Here the CDR3 DNA reads TGTGCCAGCAGCAGCATGGGTAGCACTGAGCAGTTCTTC.

This rearrangement joins TRBV7-2 to TRBJ2-3; TRBD2 matches 9 bases. The CDR3 loop spans 15 amino acids. Per the germline V gene, CDR1 is SGHTA and CDR2 is FQGNSA. V shed 3 bases and J 0 bases; nucleotides not matched to a gene: 1. The CDR3: CASSFTSGSTDTQYF. Written as DNA, the CDR3 is TGTGCCAGCAGCTTTACTAGCGGGAGCACAGATACGCAGTATTTT.

The chain is built from TRBV2 and TRBJ1-2; D is unresolved. Trimming removed 4 bases at V and 0 bases at J, with 12 bases between. Germline V gene sequence: CDR1 SNHLY, CDR2 FYNNEI. CDR3 length: 15 residues. CDR3 loop: CASSAIREPNYGYTF. DNA of the CDR3: TGTGCCAGCAGTGCTATAAGGGAGCCTAACTATGGCTACACCTTC.

The rearrangement uses TRBV7-8 and TRBJ2-5, with 8 bases aligning to TRBD1. The germline gives CDR1 SGHVS, CDR2 FQNEAQ. V was clipped by 3 bases and J by 1 base; unmatched bases: 7. The CDR3 runs 16 residues. The CDR3 DNA is TGTGCCAGCAGCTTGCGACAGGGGAAGAGCCAAGAGACCCAGTACTTC. Translated: CASSLRQGKSQETQYF.

The rearrangement links TRBV19 to TRBJ2-7, with a weak D call TRBD2 (6 bases). CDR3 length equals 15 residues. Trimming removed 4 bases at V and 0 bases at J, with 13 bases between. The V gene's germline CDR1 is LNHDA and CDR2 SQIVND (reference sequence). The CDR3 DNA follows: TGTGCCAGTAGTACGACCCGGGGGTTCTCCTACGAGCAGTACTTC. This gives the protein CASSTTRGFSYEQYF. The full variable domain, with the rest looked up from reference TRBV19 and TRBJ2-7, is DGGITQSPKYLFRKEGQNVTLSCEQNLNHDAMYWYRQDPGQGLRLIYYSQIVNDFQKGDIAEGYSVSREKKESFPLTVTSAQKNPTAFYLCASSTTRGFSYEQYFGPGTRLTVT.

The genes are TRBV11-2 and TRBJ1-2; tentatively, D is TRBD1 (6 bases). The length of the CDR3 is 17 residues. The germline V gene has CDR1 SGHAT and CDR2 FQNNGV. The V end was cut by 4 bases, the J end by 7 bases, with 25 bases between. As DNA, the CDR3 is TGTGCCAGCAGCTCCGTCGTGGGCGGAGCAGGGGCGTTTGGCTACACCTTC. It is translated as CASSSVVGGAGAFGYTF.

This chain links TRBV6-5 with TRBJ2-7; 12 bases match TRBD1. The CDR3 totals 16 residues. V shed 2 bases and J 2 bases; nucleotides not matched to a gene: 4. Germline CDR1 MNHEY, CDR2 SVGAGI. The CDR3 DNA reads TGTGCCAGCAGTTACAGGGACAGGGGGCTTACCTACGAGCAGTACTTC. Its translation is CASSYRDRGLTYEQYF.

The chain carries TRBV27 and TRBJ2-3; the D is unclear. V gave up 5 bases and J gave up 4 bases, with 19 bases separating them. The germline gives CDR1 MNHEY, CDR2 SMNVEV (reference sequence). The length of the CDR3 is 16 residues. The CDR3 region has the DNA TGTGCCAGCAGTCGGAAACCGGGTGGCCGGGCAGATACGCAGTATTTT. It codes for CASSRKPGGRADTQYF.

This clone was detected only once. The rearrangement joins TRBV4-3 to TRBJ2-2; 15 bases are shared with TRBD2. The CDR3 is 18 residues long. The trim removed 4 bases at V and 6 bases at J, leaving 9 bases unmatched. Germline lookup yields CDR1 LGHNA and CDR2 YSLEER. CDR3 nucleotides: TGCGCCAGCAGCCCCTCGCTTGGGACTAGCGGGGGGCCCGGGGAGCTGTTTTTT. Protein sequence: CASSPSLGTSGGPGELFF.

The V call is TRBV21-1, the J call TRBJ2-7; the DNA was not used to check the table's D call, TRBD1. TRBV21-1 is tagged as a pseudogene. The CDR3 runs 12 residues. The CDR3 nucleotides are TGTGCCAGCAGCAAACCCCCCGGGACAGCGTACTTC. Translating it yields CASSKPPGTAYF.

V and J are TRBV5-1 and TRBJ1-1; D is undetermined. CDR1 SGHRS and CDR2 YFSETQ come from the germline V gene. V lost 0 bases and J 2 bases, leaving 8 bases between the germline ends. The length of the CDR3 is 14 residues. CDR3 nucleotides: TGCGCCAGCAGCTTGGTTCAGACAAACACTGAAGCTTTCTTT. This translates into CASSLVQTNTEAFF.

This chain joins TRBV28 and TRBJ2-3, with 7 bases aligning to TRBD2. J lost 0 bases, V lost 7 bases, and 7 bases had no gene match. Germline CDR1 reads MDHEN; CDR2 reads SYDVKM. The CDR3 is 15 amino acids. In DNA, the CDR3 is TGTGCCAGCACCTTTGGGGACTATAGCACAGATACGCAGTATTTT. This translates into CASTFGDYSTDTQYF. The whole variable domain, remainder taken from reference TRBV28 and TRBJ2-3, is DVKVTQSSRYLVKRTGEKVFLECVQDMDHENMFWYRQDPGLGLRLIYFSYDVKMKEKGDIPEGYSVSREKKERFSLILESASTNQTSMYLCASTFGDYSTDTQYFGPGTRLTVL.